Detailed here is one TCR beta chain. The time point was: blood at routine non-recurrence follow-up after resection. In each case, whole RNA from tumor, nontumor lung or frozen PBMC was sequenced unsorted. TCRdb itself ran the 5' RACE reads through MiXCR, one entry per CDR3 protein. The sample includes around 100,000 distinct CDR3 sequences, 11% seen only once; the top ten take more than 20%. The data were taken from a study of spatial heterogeneity in lung cancer. About the study: The follow-up PBMC samples were sequenced whenever they were available. The median time to follow-up was around two years after resection. Alpha-chain sequences were consistently detected less often than beta-chain sequences.

The germline V gene encodes CDR1 SGHDT and CDR2 YYEEEE. V gave up 1 base and J gave up 4 bases, with 14 bases separating them. This CDR3 contains 15 residues. The chain couples TRBV5-6 to TRBJ1-2, with D unresolved. The source was PBMCs, collected at follow-up. The sequence came from a female donor with early-stage non-small cell lung cancer. The CDR3 DNA is TGTGCCAGCAGCTTGAAACAAGTGACTATCTATGGCTACACCTTC. The encoded protein is CASSLKQVTIYGYTF.